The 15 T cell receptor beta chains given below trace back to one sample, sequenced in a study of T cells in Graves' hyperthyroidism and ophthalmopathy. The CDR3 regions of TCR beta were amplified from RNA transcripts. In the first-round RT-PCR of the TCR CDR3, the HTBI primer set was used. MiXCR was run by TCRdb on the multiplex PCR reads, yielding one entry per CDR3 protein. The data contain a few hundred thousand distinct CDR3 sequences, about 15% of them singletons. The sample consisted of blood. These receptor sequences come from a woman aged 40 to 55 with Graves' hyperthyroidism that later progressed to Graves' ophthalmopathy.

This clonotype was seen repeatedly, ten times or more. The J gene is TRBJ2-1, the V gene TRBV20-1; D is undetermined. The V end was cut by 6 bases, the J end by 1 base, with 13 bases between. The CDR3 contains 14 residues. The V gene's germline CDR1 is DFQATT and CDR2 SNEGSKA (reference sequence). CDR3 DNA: TGCAGTGCCCCCTTTGGCGGATCCTACAATGAGCAGTTCTTC. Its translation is CSAPFGGSYNEQFF.

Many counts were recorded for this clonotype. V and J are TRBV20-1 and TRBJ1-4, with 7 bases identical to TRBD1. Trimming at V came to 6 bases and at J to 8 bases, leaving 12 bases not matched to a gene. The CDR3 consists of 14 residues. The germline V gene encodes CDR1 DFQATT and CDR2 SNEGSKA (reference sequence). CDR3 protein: CSADLRGTGEKLFF. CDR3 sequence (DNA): TGCAGTGCGGACCTCAGGGGGACGGGAGAAAAACTGTTTTTT.

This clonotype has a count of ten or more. The CDR3 DNA reads as TGTGCCAGCAGCTTTGGGACAGGGGGGTCAGGTACTCAGCCCCAGCATTTT. This codes for CASSFGTGGSGTQPQHF. The chain is built from TRBV11-3 and TRBJ1-5; 11 bases fit TRBD1. CDR1 and CDR2 (germline): SGHNT, YENEEA. CDR3 length equals 17 residues. The J segment lost 6 bases and the V segment lost 3 bases, leaving 10 bases of the junction unmatched.

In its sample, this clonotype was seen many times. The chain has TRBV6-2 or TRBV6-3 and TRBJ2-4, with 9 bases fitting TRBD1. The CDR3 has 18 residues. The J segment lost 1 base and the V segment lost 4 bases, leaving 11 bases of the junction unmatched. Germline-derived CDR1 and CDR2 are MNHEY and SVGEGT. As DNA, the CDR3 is TGTGCCAGCAGTTCCATATGGGACAGGGACGATGCCAAAAACATTCAGTACTTC. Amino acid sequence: CASSSIWDRDDAKNIQYF.

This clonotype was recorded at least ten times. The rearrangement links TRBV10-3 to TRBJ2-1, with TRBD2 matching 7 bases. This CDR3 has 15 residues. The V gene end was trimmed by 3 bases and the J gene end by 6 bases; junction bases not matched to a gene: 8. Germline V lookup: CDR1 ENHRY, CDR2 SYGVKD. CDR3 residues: CAISDVGTKRNEQFF. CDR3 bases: TGTGCCATCAGTGATGTCGGGACTAAACGCAATGAGCAGTTCTTC.

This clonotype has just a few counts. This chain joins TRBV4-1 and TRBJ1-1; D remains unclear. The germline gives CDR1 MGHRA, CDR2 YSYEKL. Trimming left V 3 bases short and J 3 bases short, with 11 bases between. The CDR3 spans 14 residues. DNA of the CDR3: TGCGCCAGCAGCCACATTCCGATGGACACTGAAGCTTTCTTT. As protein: CASSHIPMDTEAFF.

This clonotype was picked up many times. The chain's CDR3 is CRANSDRMNTEAFF. Written as DNA, the CDR3 is TGCAGAGCAAATTCGGACAGGATGAACACTGAAGCTTTCTTT. This sequence joins TRBV20-1 and TRBJ1-1, with 7 positions matching TRBD1. The CDR3 runs to 14 residues. Per germline, CDR1 DFQATT and CDR2 SNEGSKA (reference sequence).

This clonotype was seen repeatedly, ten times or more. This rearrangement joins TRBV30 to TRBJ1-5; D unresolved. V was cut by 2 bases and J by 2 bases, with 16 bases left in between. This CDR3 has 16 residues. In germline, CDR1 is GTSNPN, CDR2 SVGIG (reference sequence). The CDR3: CAWSTGSSMGNQPQHF. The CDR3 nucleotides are TGTGCCTGGAGTACGGGAAGCTCGATGGGCAATCAGCCCCAGCATTTT.

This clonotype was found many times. The CDR3 DNA follows: TGTGCCAGCAGCTTAGGCCTAGCGGTACAAGAGACCCAGTACTTC. Translating it yields CASSLGLAVQETQYF. The chain recombines TRBV11-3 with TRBJ2-5, with 7 bases identical to TRBD2. This CDR3 region has 15 residues. Losses at the gene ends were 1 base for V and 2 bases for J; bases not matched to a gene: 4. CDR1 is SGHNT and CDR2 is YENEEA in the germline V gene.

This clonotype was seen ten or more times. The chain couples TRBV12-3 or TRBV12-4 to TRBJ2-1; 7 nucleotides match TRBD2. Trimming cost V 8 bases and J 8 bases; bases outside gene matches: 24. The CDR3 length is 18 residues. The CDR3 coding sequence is TGTGCCAGCGTCCGGGTGACTAGCCTGTCACCCCTGTTTGATGAGCAGTTCTTC. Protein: CASVRVTSLSPLFDEQFF.

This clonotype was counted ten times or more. CDR3 nucleotides: TGTGCCAGCAGCTTAGGAACCGGGACAGCGAGCTCTGGGGCCAACGTCCTGACTTTC. Amino acids: CASSLGTGTASSGANVLTF. The chain is built from TRBV13 and TRBJ2-6, with 7 bases lining up with TRBD1. The germline V gene encodes CDR1 PRHDT and CDR2 FYEKMQ (reference sequence). Trimming took 0 bases from V and 0 from J; bases not matched to a gene: 8. The CDR3 is 19 residues long.

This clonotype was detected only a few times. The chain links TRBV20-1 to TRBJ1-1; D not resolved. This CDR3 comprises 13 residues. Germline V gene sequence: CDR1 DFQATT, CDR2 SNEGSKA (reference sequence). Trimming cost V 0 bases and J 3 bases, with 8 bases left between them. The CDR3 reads CSARDDGYTEAFF. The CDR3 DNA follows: TGCAGTGCTAGAGATGACGGATACACTGAAGCTTTCTTT.

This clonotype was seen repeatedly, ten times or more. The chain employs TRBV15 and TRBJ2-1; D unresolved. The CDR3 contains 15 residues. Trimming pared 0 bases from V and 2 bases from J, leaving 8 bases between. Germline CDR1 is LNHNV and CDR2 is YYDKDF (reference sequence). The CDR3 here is CATSRDDVPYNEQFF. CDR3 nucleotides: TGTGCCACCAGCAGAGATGACGTGCCCTACAATGAGCAGTTCTTC.

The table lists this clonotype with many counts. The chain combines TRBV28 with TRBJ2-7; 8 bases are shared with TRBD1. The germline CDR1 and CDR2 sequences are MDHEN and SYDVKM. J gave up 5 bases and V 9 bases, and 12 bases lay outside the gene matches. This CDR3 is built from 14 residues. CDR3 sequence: CASSTSTGVNEQYF. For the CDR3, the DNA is TGTGCCAGTTCTACCTCGACAGGGGTCAACGAGCAGTACTTC.

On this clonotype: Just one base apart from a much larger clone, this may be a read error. The CDR3 loop is CASSYETGPGYEQYF. The CDR3 DNA reads as TGTGCCAGTAGTTATGAGACGGGACCGGGCTACGAGCAGTACTTC. The chain carries TRBV19 and TRBJ2-7; TRBD1 or TRBD2 may be the D gene (5 bases each). The CDR3 contains 15 residues. In germline, CDR1 is LNHDA, CDR2 SQIVND (reference sequence). Trimming stripped 5 bases from V and 3 bases from J, with 17 bases between. Variable domain in full (rest from reference TRBV19 and TRBJ2-7): DGGITQSPKYLFRKEGQNVTLSCEQNLNHDAMYWYRQDPGQGLRLIYYSQIVNDFQKGDIAEGYSVSREKKESFPLTVTSAQKNPTAFYLCASSYETGPGYEQYFGPGTRLTVT.